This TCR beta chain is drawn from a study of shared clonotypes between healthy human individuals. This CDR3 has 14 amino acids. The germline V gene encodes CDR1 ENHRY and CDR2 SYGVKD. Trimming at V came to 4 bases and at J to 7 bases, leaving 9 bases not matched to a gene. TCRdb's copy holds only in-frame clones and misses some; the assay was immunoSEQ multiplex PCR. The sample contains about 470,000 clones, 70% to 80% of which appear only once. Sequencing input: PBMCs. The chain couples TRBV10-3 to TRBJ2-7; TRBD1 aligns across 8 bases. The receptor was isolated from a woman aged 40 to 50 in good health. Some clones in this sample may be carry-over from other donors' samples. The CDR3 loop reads CAISVGQGAGEQYF. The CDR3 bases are TGTGCCATCAGTGTGGGTCAGGGGGCGGGTGAGCAGTACTTC.